These 28 T cell receptor beta chains originate from one sample sequenced in a study of T-cell reconstitution after alpha-beta-depleted transplantation in children. A TCRbeta library incorporating unique molecular identifiers was prepared. TCRdb re-called the PCR reads through MiXCR, storing one row per CDR3 protein. This table holds 250,000 to 400,000 distinct CDR3 sequences, around 25% found once. The sequencing here drew on PBMCs, mostly from graft donor cells, taken 180 days after TCRalphabeta/CD19-depleted stem cell transplant. The source of these receptors is a male patient younger than 18 who had a stem cell transplant for acute lymphoblastic leukemia, so the T cells may come from the graft donor.

The chain recombines TRBV29-1 with TRBJ2-2; a possible D gene is TRBD1 (6 bases). The CDR3 has 15 amino acids. Germline loops: CDR1 SQVTM, CDR2 ANQGSEA. Trimming removed 3 bases from V and 4 bases from J, with 15 bases in between. CDR3 nucleotide sequence: TGCAGCGTTGATTGGCTGGACAGCGTCACCGGGGAGCTGTTTTTT. Translating it yields CSVDWLDSVTGELFF.

The V call is TRBV12-3 or TRBV12-4, the J call TRBJ2-3, with D uncertain. The CDR3 contains 12 residues. The germline V and J ends were trimmed by 8 bases and 2 bases, with 8 bases remaining between them. CDR3 bases: TGTGCCAGCGGGATAAACACAGATACGCAGTATTTT. It specifies CASGINTDTQYF.

This clonotype was seen more than once but under ten times. The chain links TRBV13 to TRBJ2-5, with 10 bases fitting TRBD2. CDR1 and CDR2 (germline): PRHDT, FYEKMQ (reference sequence). With V trimmed by 3 bases and J by 5 bases, 9 bases remained unmatched. CDR3 length: 16 amino acids. The CDR3 DNA reads TGTGCCAGCAGCTTGTTTGCTAGCGGGAGAAGTGAGACCCAGTACTTC. Its protein is CASSLFASGRSETQYF.

This clonotype has more than one count but fewer than ten. CDR3 in amino acids: CASLHQVSYNEQFF. CDR3 DNA: TGCGCCAGCCTCCACCAGGTCTCCTACAATGAGCAGTTCTTC. The rearrangement joins TRBV10-2 to TRBJ2-1; the D is unclear. Germline CDR1 is WSHSY and CDR2 is SAAADI. The germline V and J ends were trimmed by 8 bases and 0 bases, with 11 bases remaining between them. The CDR3 extends over 14 amino acids.

This clonotype was seen a handful of times. J is TRBJ2-1 and V is TRBV9, with D perhaps given as TRBD1 or TRBD2 (6 bases each). The CDR3 loop spans 16 amino acids. Germline V gene sequence: CDR1 SGDLS, CDR2 YYNGEE. Trimming removed 3 bases at V and 3 bases at J, with 16 bases between. CDR3 DNA sequence: TGTGCCAGCAGCGAGGGGGGCCTAACTTTCTACAATGAGCAGTTCTTC. Amino acid sequence: CASSEGGLTFYNEQFF.

In this sample, this clonotype turned up a few times. The chain combines TRBV20-1 with TRBJ2-7, with D hard to call. Trimming stripped 0 bases from V and 2 bases from J, with 8 bases between. Per the germline V gene, CDR1 is DFQATT and CDR2 is SNEGSKA (reference sequence). This CDR3 has 13 amino acids. CDR3 loop: CSARDRLPYEQYF. The CDR3 nucleotides are TGCAGTGCTAGAGACCGACTTCCCTACGAGCAGTACTTC.

This clonotype was recorded many times. This chain links TRBV5-1 with TRBJ2-1; weak D call: TRBD2 (5 bases). This CDR3 has 13 residues. Germline V gene lookup returns CDR1 SGHRS and CDR2 YFSETQ. V gave up 4 bases and J gave up 7 bases, with 12 bases separating them. The CDR3, as DNA: TGCGCCAGCAGCCTCGGGCCGGGGAATGAGCAGTTCTTC. Protein sequence: CASSLGPGNEQFF.

V usage is TRBV18 and J usage is TRBJ2-3; D is perhaps TRBD1 (6 bases). Trimming removed 8 bases from V and 2 bases from J, with 14 bases in between. Germline V gene lookup returns CDR1 KGHSH and CDR2 LQKENI. The CDR3 extends over 14 amino acids. The CDR3 protein is CASTRTASTDTQYF. In DNA form, the CDR3 reads TGTGCCAGCACCCGGACAGCTTCCACAGATACGCAGTATTTT.

Ten or more counts support this clonotype. This chain joins TRBV27 and TRBJ1-5, with a possible D match to TRBD1 (5 bases). CDR1 and CDR2 (germline): MNHEY, SMNVEV (reference sequence). The V and J ends lost 5 bases and 1 base respectively, with 9 bases between them. The CDR3 sequence is 14 residues long. The DNA of the CDR3 is TGTGCCAGCAGTGTTGGGACCAGCAATCAGCCCCAGCATTTT. This codes for CASSVGTSNQPQHF.

There are a few counts of this clonotype. The chain links TRBV7-6 to TRBJ2-7, with 11 bases that match TRBD2. The germline V gene encodes CDR1 SGHVS and CDR2 FNYEAQ. V shed 6 bases and J 3 bases; nucleotides not matched to a gene: 22. This CDR3 spans 20 amino acids. CDR3 nucleotide sequence: TGTGCCAGCAGTCGGGTGTTTGGGACTAGCGGATTCACTTATGACTACGAGCAGTACTTC. Amino acid sequence: CASSRVFGTSGFTYDYEQYF.

The V and J genes are TRBV6-5 and TRBJ2-1; the D call may be TRBD1 or TRBD2 (5 bases each). V was pared by 2 bases and J by 0 bases, with 17 bases between. The CDR3 has 18 amino acids. Germline CDR1 MNHEY, CDR2 SVGAGI. The DNA for the CDR3 is TGTGCCAGCAGTTACAATAGAAGGGACGGAAGCTCCTACAATGAGCAGTTCTTC. Translated: CASSYNRRDGSSYNEQFF.

This chain connects TRBV5-1 to TRBJ2-7; the D is unclear. This CDR3 has 15 amino acids. The V gene lost 3 bases and the J gene lost 0 bases, with 13 bases spanning the gap. From germline, CDR1 is SGHRS and CDR2 YFSETQ. CDR3 amino acids: CASSWRGISSYEQYF. As DNA, the CDR3 is TGCGCCAGCAGCTGGAGAGGAATCAGCTCCTACGAGCAGTACTTC.

This rearrangement joins TRBV7-3 to TRBJ2-1; 10 positions match TRBD2. V gave up 2 bases and J gave up 9 bases; unmatched junction bases: 7. The CDR3 contains 15 residues. Germline V CDR1 and CDR2: SGHTA, FQGTGA. Written as DNA, the CDR3 is TGTGCCAGCAGCTTAGGAGCGGGAGGGATTAGTGAGCAGTTCTTC. This gives the protein CASSLGAGGISEQFF.

The chain joins TRBV5-1 to TRBJ1-2, with D possibly being TRBD1 (5 bases). With 4 bases removed from V and 2 bases from J, the gap between germline ends came to 15 bases. Germline values: CDR1 SGHRS, CDR2 YFSETQ. The length of the CDR3 is 15 residues. CDR3 sequence (DNA): TGCGCCAGCAGCCCATACCGGGACGGCAACTATGGCTACACCTTC. Its translation: CASSPYRDGNYGYTF. Combining the CDR3 with reference TRBV5-1 and TRBJ1-2 gives the whole variable domain KAGVTQTPRYLIKTRGQQVTLSCSPISGHRSVSWYQQTPGQGLQFLFEYFSETQRNKGNFPGRFSGRQFSNSRSEMNVSTLELGDSALYLCASSPYRDGNYGYTFGSGTRLTVV.

The chain couples TRBV5-1 to TRBJ2-7, with D possibly matching TRBD2 (7 bases). Germline-derived CDR1 and CDR2 are SGHRS and YFSETQ. Trimming cost V 3 bases and J 5 bases, with 12 bases left between them. The CDR3 is 13 amino acids. CDR3 bases: TGCGCCAGCAGCTACAGGGAGGGCCACGAGCAGTACTTC. Its protein product is CASSYREGHEQYF.

The chain combines TRBV7-2 with TRBJ1-1, with TRBD1 matching over 8 bases. Germline V gene sequence: CDR1 SGHTA, CDR2 FQGNSA. The CDR3 consists of 13 residues. V lost 5 bases to trimming and J lost 6 bases; unmatched junction nucleotides: 5. The CDR3 DNA is TGTGCCAGCAGCATCCGACAGGGGCCTGAAGCTTTCTTT. Its protein product is CASSIRQGPEAFF.

This rearrangement joins TRBV10-2 to TRBJ2-7; tentative D call: TRBD2 (7 bases). Germline V CDR1 and CDR2: WSHSY, SAAADI. V lost 3 bases to trimming and J lost 3 bases, with 12 bases between them. There are 14 residues in the CDR3. CDR3 amino acids: CASSDVGGGYEQYF. In nucleotides, the CDR3 is TGCGCCAGCAGTGACGTAGGGGGGGGCTACGAGCAGTACTTC.

A remark on this clonotype: A much larger clone is a single base away; this may be a read error. The V and J genes are TRBV20-1 and TRBJ2-7; possibly TRBD2 for D (5 bases). The CDR3 sequence is 13 residues long. CDR1 and CDR2 from the germline V gene are DFQATT and SNEGSKA (reference sequence). The CDR3 bases are TGCAGTGCTAGGGCCCCCCCTAGCTACGAGAAGTACTTC. Translated: CSARAPPSYEKYF.

V and J are TRBV7-9 and TRBJ2-5, with D hard to call. Germline V gene lookup returns CDR1 SEHNR and CDR2 FQNEAQ (reference sequence). The CDR3 totals 14 residues. Trimming cost V 0 bases and J 0 bases, with 5 bases left between them. The CDR3 DNA sequence: TGTGCCAGCAGCTTAGCGCTGTACCAAGAGACCCAGTACTTC. It encodes CASSLALYQETQYF.

The rearrangement links TRBV5-1 to TRBJ1-5; D is undetermined. The length of the CDR3 is 15 residues. From germline, CDR1 is SGHRS and CDR2 YFSETQ. Trimming removed 0 bases at V and 0 bases at J, with 7 bases between. The DNA of the CDR3 is TGCGCCAGCAGCTTGGACCCAGATAGCAATCAGCCCCAGCATTTT. It specifies CASSLDPDSNQPQHF.

This clonotype showed up just a few times. The genes are TRBV2 and TRBJ2-5; 11 bases are shared with TRBD2. This CDR3 comprises 14 residues. Germline values: CDR1 SNHLY, CDR2 FYNNEI. With 8 bases clipped from V and 4 bases from J, the junction kept 6 bases outside the gene matches. This CDR3 reads CASRIAGGPETQYF. CDR3 nucleotide sequence: TGTGCCAGCCGTATAGCGGGAGGGCCAGAGACCCAGTACTTC.

This clonotype was seen more than once but under ten times. The CDR3 region is CASSFQRPYEQYF. The CDR3, as DNA: TGTGCCAGCAGTTTTCAGAGACCCTACGAGCAGTACTTC. The chain recombines TRBV27 with TRBJ2-7; D gene uncertain. Trimming cost V 3 bases and J 2 bases, with 8 bases left between them. The germline gives CDR1 MNHEY, CDR2 SMNVEV (reference sequence). The CDR3 loop spans 13 amino acids.

The chain joins TRBV10-3 to TRBJ2-1; 10 bases line up with TRBD2. The CDR3 runs to 16 residues. Trimming removed 8 bases from V and 4 bases from J; junction bases left unmatched: 11. Per the germline V gene, CDR1 is ENHRY and CDR2 is SYGVKD. CDR3 in amino acids: CAISVGLASTYNEQFF. The CDR3 DNA reads as TGTGCCATCTCGGTGGGACTAGCGTCTACATACAATGAGCAGTTCTTC.

The chain couples TRBV4-2 to TRBJ2-7; TRBD2 matches at 14 bases. In germline, CDR1 is LGHNA, CDR2 YNFKEQ. This CDR3 region has 19 residues. J gave up 4 bases and V 0 bases, and 11 bases lay outside the gene matches. The DNA for the CDR3 is TGTGCCAGCAGCCAAGAGGTGAAGGGACTAGCGGGAGCCGGGTACGAGCAGTACTTC. This codes for CASSQEVKGLAGAGYEQYF.

A few counts support this clonotype. V and J are TRBV5-5 and TRBJ2-3; weak D call: TRBD2 (6 bases). This CDR3 region has 16 residues. Per the germline V gene, CDR1 is SGHKS and CDR2 is YYEKEE (reference sequence). The V and J ends lost 2 bases and 0 bases respectively, with 13 bases between them. CDR3 DNA sequence: TGTGCCAGCAGCTTCCCCCCCGCGGGAAGCACAGATACGCAGTATTTT. It encodes CASSFPPAGSTDTQYF.

V and J are TRBV27 and TRBJ1-5; TRBD1 might be the D (5 bases). Trimming removed 4 bases from V and 5 bases from J, with 18 bases in between. From germline, CDR1 is MNHEY and CDR2 SMNVEV (reference sequence). The CDR3 runs to 16 residues. The CDR3 region is CASSYVYQGEDQPQHF. DNA of the CDR3: TGTGCCAGCAGTTATGTTTATCAGGGAGAGGATCAGCCCCAGCATTTT.

This clonotype was detected many times. The chain employs TRBV5-1 and TRBJ2-1, with D possibly being TRBD2 (6 bases). The ends were cut back, 4 bases at V and 1 base at J, with 18 bases in the middle. Germline loops: CDR1 SGHRS, CDR2 YFSETQ. The CDR3 extends over 17 amino acids. The CDR3 DNA sequence: TGCGCCAGCAGCCCGTGGGCTAGGGACTTTTCCTACAATGAGCAGTTCTTC. It yields the protein CASSPWARDFSYNEQFF. Variable domain in full (rest from reference TRBV5-1 and TRBJ2-1): KAGVTQTPRYLIKTRGQQVTLSCSPISGHRSVSWYQQTPGQGLQFLFEYFSETQRNKGNFPGRFSGRQFSNSRSEMNVSTLELGDSALYLCASSPWARDFSYNEQFFGPGTRLTVL.

This clonotype came up a few times. In nucleotides, the CDR3 is TGTGCCTGGAGTGCTCCCTTGGGGACGAAGCAGCCCCAGCATTTT. Its protein is CAWSAPLGTKQPQHF. This chain joins TRBV30 and TRBJ1-5; perhaps TRBD1 as D (5 bases). V lost 1 base and J lost 7, with 17 bases in between. Germline CDR1 and CDR2: GTSNPN and SVGIG (reference sequence). The CDR3 spans 15 residues.